Included here is one TCR beta chain sequence, with context. Trimming removed 9 bases from V and 8 bases from J, with 7 bases in between. Germline CDR1 MNHEY, CDR2 SVGAGI. CDR3 length equals 10 residues. The source of the sample is a study of blood T cell repertoires in COVID-19. Looking at the study overall: Whether acute or convalescent, the COVID-19 samples came from the United States, Italy and Spain.

Original analysis: From reference gene primer amplification, estimates of nucleated cell counts were derived. Method: immunoSEQ multiplex PCR; TCRdb's copy keeps in-frame clones and lacks some. Clone size and V and J calls were adopted from that table, with D and trimming inferred from the DNA. The repertoire holds about 410,000 clones, approximately 89% seen once, with approximately 1.5% in the top ten. The study counted Cohort 3 donors as recovered given two negative PCRs, clearance, or symptom resolution. Sequencing was done on a sample of PBMCs or T cells enriched from blood (not recorded which). The receptor was isolated from a woman under 40 who had recovered from COVID-19. The chain carries TRBV6-5 and TRBJ1-4; no definite D call. The CDR3 loop reads CASSREKLFF. The CDR3 DNA reads TGTGCCAGTTCGAGGGAAAAACTGTTTTTT.